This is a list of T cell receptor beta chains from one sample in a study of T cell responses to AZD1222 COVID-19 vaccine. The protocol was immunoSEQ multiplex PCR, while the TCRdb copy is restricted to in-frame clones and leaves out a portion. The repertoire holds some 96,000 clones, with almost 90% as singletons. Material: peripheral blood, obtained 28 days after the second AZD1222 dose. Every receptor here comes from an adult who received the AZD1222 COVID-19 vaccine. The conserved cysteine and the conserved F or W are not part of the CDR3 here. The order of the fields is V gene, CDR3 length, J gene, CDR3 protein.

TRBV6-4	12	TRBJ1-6	ASSAGGTNSPLH
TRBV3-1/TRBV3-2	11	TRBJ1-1	ASSWQVRTEAF
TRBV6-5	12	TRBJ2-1	ASRPGQGVNEQF
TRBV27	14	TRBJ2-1	ASSLYGTDTYNEQF
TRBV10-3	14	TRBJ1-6	AISDETGVYNSPLH
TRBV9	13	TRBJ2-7	ASSFGQGPRYEQY
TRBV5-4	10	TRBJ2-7	ASSPGGFEQY
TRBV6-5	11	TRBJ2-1	ASSMDRNNEQF
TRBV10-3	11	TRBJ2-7	AIMNRGGYEQY
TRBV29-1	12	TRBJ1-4	SGLTPSSGEKLF
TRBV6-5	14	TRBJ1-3	ASSLDYVVRGNTIY
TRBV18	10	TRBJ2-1	ASSSTTYEQF
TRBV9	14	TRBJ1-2	ASSVEGSQGWYGYT
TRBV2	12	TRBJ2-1	ASSEGLAVYEQF
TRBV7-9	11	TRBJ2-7	ASSSTGVDEQY
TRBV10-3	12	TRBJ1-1	AIRPTGVNTEAF
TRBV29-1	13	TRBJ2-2	SVALGLAGTGELF
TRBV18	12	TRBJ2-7	ASSPTGATLEQY
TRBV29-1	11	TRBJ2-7	SVVPSASYEQY
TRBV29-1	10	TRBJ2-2	SVEARPGELF
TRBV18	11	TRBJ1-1	ASSPFWGTEAF
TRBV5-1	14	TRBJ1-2	ASSQQGDRGANGYT
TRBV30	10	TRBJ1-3	AWSMSGNTIY
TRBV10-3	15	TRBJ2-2	AISGLIQGESTGELF
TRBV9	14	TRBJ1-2	ASSVVVGARNYGYT
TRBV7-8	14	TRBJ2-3	ASSPTRGRVTDTQY
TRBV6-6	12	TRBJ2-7	ASSYVQSGYEQY
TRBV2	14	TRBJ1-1	ASSVGQGPVGTEAF
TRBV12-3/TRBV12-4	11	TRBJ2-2	ASRPREAGELF
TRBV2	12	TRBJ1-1	ASSLDRADTEAF
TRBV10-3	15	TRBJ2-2	AITGGLAGSNAGELF
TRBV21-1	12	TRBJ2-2	ASEQGVNTGELF
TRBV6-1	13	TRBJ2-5	ASSELAGGPETQY
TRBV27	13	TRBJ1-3	ASSLRPGTGNTIY
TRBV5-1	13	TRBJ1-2	ASSLGDSQIYGYT
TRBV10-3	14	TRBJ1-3	AIAAKLGAGGNTIY
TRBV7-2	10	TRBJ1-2	ASSGDVRGYT
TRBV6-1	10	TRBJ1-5	ASSDSNQPQH
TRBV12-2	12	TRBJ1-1	ASRLQQGIREAF
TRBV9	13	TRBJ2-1	ASSVTLSTSNEQF
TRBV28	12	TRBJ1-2	ASDRAGHFYGYT
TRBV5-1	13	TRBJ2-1	ASSFLGQGGNEQF
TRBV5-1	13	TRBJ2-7	ASSLGTGGTYEQY
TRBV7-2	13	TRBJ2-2	ASSSGTRLTGELF
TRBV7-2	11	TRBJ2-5	ASSDGTSRTQY
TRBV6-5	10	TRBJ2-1	ASRDGYNEQF
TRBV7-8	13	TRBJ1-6	ASSLVGRGLSPLH
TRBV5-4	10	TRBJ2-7	ASSRGFGEQY
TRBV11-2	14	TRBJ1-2	ASSRGGQGSRYGYT
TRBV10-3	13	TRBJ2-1	AVQAGDSSYNEQF
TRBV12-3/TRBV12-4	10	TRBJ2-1	ASSLGLAGQF
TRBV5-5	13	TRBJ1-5	ASTPTAGSNQPQH
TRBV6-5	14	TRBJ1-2	ASSYSRTGGGYGYT
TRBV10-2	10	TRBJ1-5	ASTDSNQPQH
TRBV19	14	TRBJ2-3	ASSNPGSGSTDTQY